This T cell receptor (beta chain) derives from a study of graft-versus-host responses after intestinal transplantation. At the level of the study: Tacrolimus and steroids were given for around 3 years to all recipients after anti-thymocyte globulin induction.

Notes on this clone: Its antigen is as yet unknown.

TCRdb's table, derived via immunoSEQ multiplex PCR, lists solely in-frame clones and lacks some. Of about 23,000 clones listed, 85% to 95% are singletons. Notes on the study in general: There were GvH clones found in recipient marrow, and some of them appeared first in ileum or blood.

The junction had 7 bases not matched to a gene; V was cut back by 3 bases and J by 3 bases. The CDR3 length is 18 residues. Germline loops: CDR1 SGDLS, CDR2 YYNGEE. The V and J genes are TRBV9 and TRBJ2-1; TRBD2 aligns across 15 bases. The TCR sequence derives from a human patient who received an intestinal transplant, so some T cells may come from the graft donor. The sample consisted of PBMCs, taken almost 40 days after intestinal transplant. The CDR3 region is CASSGTGTSGRFYNEQFF. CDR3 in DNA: TGTGCCAGCAGCGGGACCGGGACTAGCGGGAGGTTCTACAATGAGCAGTTCTTC.